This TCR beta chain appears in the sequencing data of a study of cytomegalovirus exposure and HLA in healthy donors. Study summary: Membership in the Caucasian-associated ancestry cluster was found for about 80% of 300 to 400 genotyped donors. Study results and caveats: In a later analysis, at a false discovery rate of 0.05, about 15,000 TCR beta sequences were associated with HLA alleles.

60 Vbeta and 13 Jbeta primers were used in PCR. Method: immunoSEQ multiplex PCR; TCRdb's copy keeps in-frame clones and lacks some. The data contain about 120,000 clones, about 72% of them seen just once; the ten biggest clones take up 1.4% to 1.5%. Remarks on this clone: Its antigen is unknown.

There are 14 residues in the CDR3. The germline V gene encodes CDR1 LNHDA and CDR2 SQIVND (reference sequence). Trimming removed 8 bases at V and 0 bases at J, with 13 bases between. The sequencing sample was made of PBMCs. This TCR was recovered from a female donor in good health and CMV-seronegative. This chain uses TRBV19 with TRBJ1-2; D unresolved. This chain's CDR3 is CASARGLTNYGYTF. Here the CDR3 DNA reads TGTGCCAGTGCCCGCGGGTTGACTAACTATGGCTACACCTTC.